What follows are 10 T cell receptor beta chains derived from one specimen sequenced in a study of T-cell reconstitution after alpha-beta-depleted transplantation in children. Preparing the TCRbeta library involved the use of unique molecular identifiers. TCRdb fed the PCR reads into MiXCR, producing one record per CDR3 protein. The sample includes 230,000 or so distinct CDR3 sequences, 12% of them seen just once. Sequenced here: PBMCs from the stem cell graft donor, sampled from the stem cell graft. These receptors were obtained from a human donor who donated a stem cell graft to a child with acute lymphoblastic leukemia.

This clonotype was recorded at least ten times. The rearrangement links TRBV9 to TRBJ2-7; no reliable D call. The CDR3 sequence is 14 residues long. V gave up 3 bases and J gave up 2 bases, with 12 bases separating them. Germline CDR1 is SGDLS and CDR2 is YYNGEE. This CDR3 reads CASSAYPDTYEQYF. CDR3 in DNA: TGTGCCAGCAGCGCCTACCCGGATACCTACGAGCAGTACTTC.

This clonotype has a count of ten or more. V is TRBV6-5 and J is TRBJ2-7; possible D gene TRBD1, 6 bases. Germline-derived CDR1 and CDR2 are MNHEY and SVGAGI. The CDR3 spans 14 residues. The V and J ends lost 2 bases and 7 bases respectively, with 15 bases between them. In DNA form, the CDR3 reads TGTGCCAGCAGTTACGGCAGGGGTGCTGGGGAGCAGTACTTC. This encodes CASSYGRGAGEQYF.

This clonotype was found many times. This chain connects TRBV5-1 to TRBJ1-6; D gene unclear. Germline lookup yields CDR1 SGHRS and CDR2 YFSETQ. The V gene lost 0 bases and the J gene lost 2 bases, with 6 bases spanning the gap. The CDR3 runs to 15 residues. The CDR3 sequence: CASSLGAAYNSPLHF. The CDR3, as DNA: TGCGCCAGCAGCTTGGGGGCCGCCTATAATTCACCCCTCCACTTT.

Ten or more counts support this clonotype. The chain combines TRBV28 with TRBJ2-2; D gene unclear. Trimming took 2 bases from V and 1 from J, leaving 2 bases between them. The CDR3 contains 13 residues. The germline CDR1 and CDR2 sequences are MDHEN and SYDVKM. The CDR3 is CASSLVNTGELFF. The CDR3 nucleotides are TGTGCCAGCAGTTTAGTGAACACCGGGGAGCTGTTTTTT.

This clonotype showed up many times. V gene TRBV7-9 combines with J gene TRBJ2-2; weak D call: TRBD1 (5 bases). Germline V gene lookup returns CDR1 SEHNR and CDR2 FQNEAQ (reference sequence). The CDR3 runs to 16 residues. The germline V and J ends were trimmed by 1 base and 4 bases, with 13 bases remaining between them. The CDR3 region is CASSLVGQGRTGELFF. The CDR3 region has the DNA TGTGCCAGCAGCTTAGTCGGACAAGGCCGCACCGGGGAGCTGTTTTTT.

The chain is built from TRBV11-2 and TRBJ2-7; D not resolved. The V gene lost 2 bases and the J gene lost 2 bases, with 10 bases spanning the gap. Germline-derived CDR1 and CDR2 are SGHAT and FQNNGV. The CDR3 consists of 14 residues. The CDR3 DNA follows: TGTGCCAGCAGCTTACTACTCCCTCCCTACGAGCAGTACTTC. Translating gives CASSLLLPPYEQYF.

This clonotype was detected many times. The gene calls are TRBV27 and TRBJ1-2; D call uncertain. Trimming took 5 bases from V and 3 from J, leaving 13 bases between them. The CDR3 extends over 14 amino acids. Per the germline V gene, CDR1 is MNHEY and CDR2 is SMNVEV (reference sequence). The CDR3: CASSPADTHYGYTF. DNA for the CDR3: TGTGCCAGCAGTCCCGCCGACACCCACTATGGCTACACCTTC.

This clonotype was observed many times. V gene TRBV7-9 combines with J gene TRBJ2-7; a weak D match, TRBD1 (5 bases). The germline CDR1 and CDR2 sequences are SEHNR and FQNEAQ (reference sequence). The CDR3 length is 14 residues. The V and J ends lost 4 bases and 5 bases respectively, with 15 bases between them. The CDR3 DNA sequence: TGTGCCAGCAGCTCCGGTCTCAGGGTCCACGAGCAGTACTTC. It codes for CASSSGLRVHEQYF.

This chain uses TRBV7-2 with TRBJ2-5; D is unresolved. Trimming stripped 1 base from V and 1 base from J, with 10 bases between. CDR1 SGHTA and CDR2 FQGNSA come from the germline V gene. This CDR3 comprises 15 residues. The CDR3 bases are TGTGCCAGCAGCTTAGTCGCCAGCTTCCAAGAGACCCAGTACTTC. Translation: CASSLVASFQETQYF.

This clonotype appeared many times. The chain joins TRBV5-1 to TRBJ1-4, with 12 bases matching TRBD1. CDR3 length equals 18 residues. The V gene's germline CDR1 is SGHRS and CDR2 YFSETQ. The trim removed 4 bases at V and 6 bases at J, leaving 13 bases unmatched. This chain's CDR3 is CASSPTGTGGAGYEKLFF. The CDR3 coding sequence is TGCGCCAGCAGCCCTACCGGGACAGGGGGCGCCGGCTATGAAAAACTGTTTTTT.